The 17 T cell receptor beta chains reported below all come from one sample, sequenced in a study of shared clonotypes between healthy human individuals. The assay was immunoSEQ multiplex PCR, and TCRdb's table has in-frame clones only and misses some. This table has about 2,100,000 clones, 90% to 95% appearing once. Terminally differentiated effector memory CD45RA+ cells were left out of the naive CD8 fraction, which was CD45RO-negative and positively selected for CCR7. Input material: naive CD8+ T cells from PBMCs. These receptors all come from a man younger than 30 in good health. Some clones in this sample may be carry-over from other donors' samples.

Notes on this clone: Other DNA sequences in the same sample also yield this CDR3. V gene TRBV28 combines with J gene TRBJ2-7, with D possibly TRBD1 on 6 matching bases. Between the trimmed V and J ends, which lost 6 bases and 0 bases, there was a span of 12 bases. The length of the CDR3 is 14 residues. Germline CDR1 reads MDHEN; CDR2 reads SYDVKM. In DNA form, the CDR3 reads TGTGCCAGCAGCCTAACAGGGAGCTCCTACGAGCAGTACTTC. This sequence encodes CASSLTGSSYEQYF.

The CDR3 here is CASSFRDHGTDTQYF. DNA for the CDR3: TGTGCCAGCAGTTTCCGGGACCATGGGACAGATACGCAGTATTTT. V gene TRBV28 combines with J gene TRBJ2-3; either TRBD1 or TRBD2 may fit D (5 bases each). The CDR3 covers 15 residues. Germline lookup yields CDR1 MDHEN and CDR2 SYDVKM. V was trimmed by 3 bases and J by 3 bases, leaving 13 bases between them.

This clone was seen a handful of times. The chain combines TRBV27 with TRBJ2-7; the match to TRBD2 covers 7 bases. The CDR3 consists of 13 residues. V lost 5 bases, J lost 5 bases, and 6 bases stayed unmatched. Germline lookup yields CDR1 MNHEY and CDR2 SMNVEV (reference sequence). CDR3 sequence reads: CASSDRGSHEQYF. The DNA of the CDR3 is TGTGCCAGCAGTGATCGCGGGAGCCACGAGCAGTACTTC.

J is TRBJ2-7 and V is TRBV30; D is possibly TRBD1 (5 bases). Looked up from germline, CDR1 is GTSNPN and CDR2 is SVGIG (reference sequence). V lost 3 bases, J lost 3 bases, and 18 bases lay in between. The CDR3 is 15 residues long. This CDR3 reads CAWSPDGHVIYEQYF. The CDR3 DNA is TGTGCCTGGAGCCCCGATGGACACGTAATCTACGAGCAGTACTTC.

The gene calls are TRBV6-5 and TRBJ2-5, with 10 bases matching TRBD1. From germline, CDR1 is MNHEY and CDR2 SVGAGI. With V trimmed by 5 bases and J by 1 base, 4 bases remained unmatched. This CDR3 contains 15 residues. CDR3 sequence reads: CASSRDRGIQETQYF. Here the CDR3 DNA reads TGTGCCAGCAGTCGGGACAGGGGCATCCAAGAGACCCAGTACTTC.

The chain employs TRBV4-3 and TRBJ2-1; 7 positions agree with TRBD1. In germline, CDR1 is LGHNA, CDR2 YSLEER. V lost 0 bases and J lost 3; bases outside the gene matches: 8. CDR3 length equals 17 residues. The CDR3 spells CASSQDLAGTDYNEQFF. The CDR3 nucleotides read TGCGCCAGCAGCCAAGACCTAGCAGGGACAGACTACAATGAGCAGTTCTTC.

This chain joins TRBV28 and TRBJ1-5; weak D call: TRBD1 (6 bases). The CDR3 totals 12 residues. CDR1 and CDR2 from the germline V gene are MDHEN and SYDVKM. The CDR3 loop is CSVRQVNQPQHF. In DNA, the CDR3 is TGTTCCGTCCGACAGGTCAATCAGCCCCAGCATTTT.

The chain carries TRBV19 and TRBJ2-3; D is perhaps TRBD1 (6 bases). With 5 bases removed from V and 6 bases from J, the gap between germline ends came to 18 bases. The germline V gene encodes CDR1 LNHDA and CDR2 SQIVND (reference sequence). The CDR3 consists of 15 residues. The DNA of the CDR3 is TGTGCCAGTAGTTTTAGCACAGGGTGGTTGGATACGCAGTATTTT. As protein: CASSFSTGWLDTQYF.

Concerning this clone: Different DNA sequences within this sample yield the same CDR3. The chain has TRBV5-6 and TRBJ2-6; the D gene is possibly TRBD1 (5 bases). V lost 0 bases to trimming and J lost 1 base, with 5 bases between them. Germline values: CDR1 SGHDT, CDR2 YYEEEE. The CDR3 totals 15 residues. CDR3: CASSLAGSGANVLTF. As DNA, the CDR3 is TGTGCCAGCAGCTTGGCAGGGTCTGGGGCCAACGTCCTGACTTTC.

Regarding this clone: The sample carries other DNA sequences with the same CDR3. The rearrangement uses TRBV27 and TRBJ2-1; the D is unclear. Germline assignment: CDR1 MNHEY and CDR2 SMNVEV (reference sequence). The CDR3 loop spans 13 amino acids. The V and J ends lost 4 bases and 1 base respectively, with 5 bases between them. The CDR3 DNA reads TGTGCCAGCAGTTCTATATCCTACAATGAGCAGTTCTTC. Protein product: CASSSISYNEQFF.

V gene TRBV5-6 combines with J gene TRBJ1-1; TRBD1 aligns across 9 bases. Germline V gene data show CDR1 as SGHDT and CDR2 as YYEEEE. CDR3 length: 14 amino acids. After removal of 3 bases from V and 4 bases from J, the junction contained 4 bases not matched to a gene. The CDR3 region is CASSSGTGSTEAFF. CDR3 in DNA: TGTGCCAGCAGCTCCGGGACAGGGTCCACTGAAGCTTTCTTT.

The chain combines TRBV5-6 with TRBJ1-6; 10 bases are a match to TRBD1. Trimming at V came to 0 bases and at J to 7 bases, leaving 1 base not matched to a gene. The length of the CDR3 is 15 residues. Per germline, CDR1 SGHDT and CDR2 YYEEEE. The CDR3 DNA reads TGTGCCAGCAGCTTGGAGACAGGGGGCAATTCACCCCTCCACTTT. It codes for CASSLETGGNSPLHF.

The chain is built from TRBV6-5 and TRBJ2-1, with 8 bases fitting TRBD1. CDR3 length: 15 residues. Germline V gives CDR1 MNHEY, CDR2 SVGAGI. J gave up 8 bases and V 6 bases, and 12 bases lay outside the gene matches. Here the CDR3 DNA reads TGTGCCAGCAGCCTACTACAGGGGGGTTTCGATGAGCAGTTCTTC. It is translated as CASSLLQGGFDEQFF.

CDR3 residues: CASSQLTVSSYEQYF. The DNA for the CDR3 is TGCGCCAGCAGCCAGCTGACGGTGAGCTCCTACGAGCAGTACTTC. The chain is built from TRBV4-1 and TRBJ2-7; D remains ambiguous. The CDR3 has 15 amino acids. Per germline, CDR1 MGHRA and CDR2 YSYEKL. The V end lost 3 bases, the J end lost 0 bases, and 12 bases lay between the germline ends.

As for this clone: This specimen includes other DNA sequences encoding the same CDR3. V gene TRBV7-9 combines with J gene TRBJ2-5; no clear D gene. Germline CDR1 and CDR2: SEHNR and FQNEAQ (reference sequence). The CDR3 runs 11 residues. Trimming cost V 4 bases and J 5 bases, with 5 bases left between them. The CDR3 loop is CASSSLETQYF. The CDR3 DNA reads TGTGCCAGCAGCTCGCTGGAGACCCAGTACTTC.

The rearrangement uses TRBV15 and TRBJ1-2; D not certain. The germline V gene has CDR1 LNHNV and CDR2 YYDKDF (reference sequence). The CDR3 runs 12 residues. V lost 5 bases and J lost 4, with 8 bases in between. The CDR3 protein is CATSHPVYGYTF. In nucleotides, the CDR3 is TGTGCCACCAGCCACCCGGTCTATGGCTACACCTTC.

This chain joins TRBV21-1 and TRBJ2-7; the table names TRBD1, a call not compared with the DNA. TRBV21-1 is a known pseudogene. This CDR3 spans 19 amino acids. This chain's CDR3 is CASSKVSVVRGLRTYEQYF. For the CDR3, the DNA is TGTGCCAGCAGCAAAGTCAGCGTGGTTAGGGGCCTTCGAACCTACGAGCAGTACTTC.